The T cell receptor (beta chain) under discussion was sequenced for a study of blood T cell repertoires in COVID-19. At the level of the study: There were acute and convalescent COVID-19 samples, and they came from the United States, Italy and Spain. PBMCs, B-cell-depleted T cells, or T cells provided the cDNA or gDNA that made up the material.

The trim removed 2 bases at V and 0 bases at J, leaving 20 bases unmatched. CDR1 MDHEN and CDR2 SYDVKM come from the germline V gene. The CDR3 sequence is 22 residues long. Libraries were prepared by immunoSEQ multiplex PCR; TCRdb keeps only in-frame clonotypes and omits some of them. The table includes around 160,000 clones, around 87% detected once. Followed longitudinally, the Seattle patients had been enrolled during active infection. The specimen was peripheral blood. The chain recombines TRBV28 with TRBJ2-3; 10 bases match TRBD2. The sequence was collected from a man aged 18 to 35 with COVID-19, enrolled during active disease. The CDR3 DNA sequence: TGTGCCAGCAGTTTACCCCCAACGGGCAGCGGGAGGGCCGGGGCTAGCACAGATACGCAGTATTTT. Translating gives CASSLPPTGSGRAGASTDTQYF.